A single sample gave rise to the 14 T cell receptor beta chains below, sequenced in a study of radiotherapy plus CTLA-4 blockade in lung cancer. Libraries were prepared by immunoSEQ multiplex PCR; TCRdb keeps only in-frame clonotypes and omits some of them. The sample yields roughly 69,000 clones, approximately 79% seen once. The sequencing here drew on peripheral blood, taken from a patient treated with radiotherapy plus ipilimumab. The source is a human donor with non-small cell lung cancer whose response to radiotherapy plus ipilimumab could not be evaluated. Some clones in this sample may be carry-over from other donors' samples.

For the CDR3, the DNA is TGTGCCAGCAGTTACTCGGTTCTGGCAAGCTCCTACGAGCAGTACTTC. As protein: CASSYSVLASSYEQYF. The gene calls are TRBV6-5 and TRBJ2-7; D ambiguous. The CDR3 has 16 amino acids. V lost 0 bases to trimming and J lost 0 bases, with 12 bases between them. From germline, CDR1 is MNHEY and CDR2 SVGAGI.

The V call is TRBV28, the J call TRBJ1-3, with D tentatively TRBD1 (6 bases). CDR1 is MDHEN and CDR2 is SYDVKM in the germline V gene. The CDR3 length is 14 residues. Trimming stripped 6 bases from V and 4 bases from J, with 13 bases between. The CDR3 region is CASRRGGPGNTIYF. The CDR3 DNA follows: TGTGCCAGCAGGCGAGGGGGACCGGGAAACACCATATATTTT. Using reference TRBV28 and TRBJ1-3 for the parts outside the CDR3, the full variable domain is DVKVTQSSRYLVKRTGEKVFLECVQDMDHENMFWYRQDPGLGLRLIYFSYDVKMKEKGDIPEGYSVSREKKERFSLILESASTNQTSMYLCASRRGGPGNTIYFGEGSWLTVV.

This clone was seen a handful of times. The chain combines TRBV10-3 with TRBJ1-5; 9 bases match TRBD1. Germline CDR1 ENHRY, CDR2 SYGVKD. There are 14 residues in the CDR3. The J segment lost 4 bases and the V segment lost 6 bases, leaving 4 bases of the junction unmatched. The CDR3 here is CAIRGTGTNQPQHF. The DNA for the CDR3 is TGTGCCATCAGGGGGACAGGGACAAATCAGCCCCAGCATTTT.

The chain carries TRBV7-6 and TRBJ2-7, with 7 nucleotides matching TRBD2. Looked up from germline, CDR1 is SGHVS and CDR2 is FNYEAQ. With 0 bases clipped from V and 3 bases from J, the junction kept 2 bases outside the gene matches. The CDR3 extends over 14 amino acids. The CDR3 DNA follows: TGTGCCAGCAGCTTAGCTGGGGGGGACTACGAGCAGTACTTC. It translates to CASSLAGGDYEQYF.

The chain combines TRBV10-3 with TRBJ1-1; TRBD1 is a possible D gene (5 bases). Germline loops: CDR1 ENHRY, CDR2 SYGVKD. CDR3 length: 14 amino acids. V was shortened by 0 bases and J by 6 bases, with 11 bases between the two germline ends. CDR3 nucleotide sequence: TGTGCCATCAGTGAGTCAGGCAGGGAGGCTGAAGCTTTCTTT. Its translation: CAISESGREAEAFF.

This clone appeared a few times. This chain's CDR3 is CASSVNPKTGVYGYTF. The CDR3 bases are TGTGCCAGCAGCGTAAACCCAAAGACGGGGGTTTATGGCTACACCTTC. This chain connects TRBV9 to TRBJ1-2, with D perhaps TRBD1 (5 bases). CDR1 is SGDLS, CDR2 YYNGEE, per germline. This CDR3 contains 16 residues. The germline V and J ends were trimmed by 1 base and 5 bases, with 18 bases remaining between them. Drawing the rest from reference TRBV9 and TRBJ1-2, the complete variable domain is DSGVTQTPKHLITATGQRVTLRCSPRSGDLSVYWYQQSLDQGLQFLIQYYNGEERAKGNILERFSAQQFPDLHSELNLSSLELGDSALYFCASSVNPKTGVYGYTFGSGTRLTVV.

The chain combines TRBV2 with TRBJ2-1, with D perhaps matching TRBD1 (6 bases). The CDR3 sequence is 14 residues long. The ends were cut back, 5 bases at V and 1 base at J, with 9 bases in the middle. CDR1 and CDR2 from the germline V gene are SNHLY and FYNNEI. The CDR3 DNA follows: TGTGCCAGCAGTAGCACAGGGTCCTACAATGAGCAGTTCTTC. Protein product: CASSSTGSYNEQFF.

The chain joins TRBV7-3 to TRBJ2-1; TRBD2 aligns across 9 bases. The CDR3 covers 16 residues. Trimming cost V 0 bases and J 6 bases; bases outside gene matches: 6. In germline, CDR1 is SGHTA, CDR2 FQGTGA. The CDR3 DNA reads TGTGCCAGCAGCTTAACGGGCGGGGGGGACTTCAATGAGCAGTTCTTC. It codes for CASSLTGGGDFNEQFF.

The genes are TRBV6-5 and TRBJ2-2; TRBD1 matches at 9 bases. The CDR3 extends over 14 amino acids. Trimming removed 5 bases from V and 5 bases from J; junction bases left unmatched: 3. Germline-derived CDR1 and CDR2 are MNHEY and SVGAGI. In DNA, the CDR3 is TGTGCCAGCAGTCGACAGGGGGGGACCGGGGAGCTGTTTTTT. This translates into CASSRQGGTGELFF.

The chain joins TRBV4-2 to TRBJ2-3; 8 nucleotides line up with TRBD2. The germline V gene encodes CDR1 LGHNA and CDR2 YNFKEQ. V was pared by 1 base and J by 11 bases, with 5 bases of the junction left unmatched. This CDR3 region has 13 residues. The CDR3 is CASSQGRAGGQYF. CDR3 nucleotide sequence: TGTGCCAGCAGCCAAGGCCGGGCGGGGGGGCAGTATTTT.

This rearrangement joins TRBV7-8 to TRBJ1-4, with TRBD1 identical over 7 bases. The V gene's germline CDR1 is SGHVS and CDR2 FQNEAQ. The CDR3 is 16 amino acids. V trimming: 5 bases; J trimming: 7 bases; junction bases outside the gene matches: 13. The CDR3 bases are TGTGCCAGCAGCACGGGTAGGGGGCTCGGGCTTGAAAAACTGTTTTTT. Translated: CASSTGRGLGLEKLFF.

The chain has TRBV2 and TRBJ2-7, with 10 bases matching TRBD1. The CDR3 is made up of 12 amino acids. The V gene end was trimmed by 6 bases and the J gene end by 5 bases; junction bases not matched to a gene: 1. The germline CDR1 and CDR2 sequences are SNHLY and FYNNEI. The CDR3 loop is CASRDRGDEQYF. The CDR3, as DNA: TGTGCCAGCAGGGACAGGGGGGACGAGCAGTACTTC.

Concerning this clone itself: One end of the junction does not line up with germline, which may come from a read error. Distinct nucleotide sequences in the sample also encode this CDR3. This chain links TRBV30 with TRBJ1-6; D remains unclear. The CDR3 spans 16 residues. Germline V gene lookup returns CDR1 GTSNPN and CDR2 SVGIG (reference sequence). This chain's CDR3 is CAWNLAEVSYNSPLHF. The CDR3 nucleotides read TGTGCCTGGAACTTAGCTGAGGTGTCCTATAATTCCCCCCTCCACTTT.

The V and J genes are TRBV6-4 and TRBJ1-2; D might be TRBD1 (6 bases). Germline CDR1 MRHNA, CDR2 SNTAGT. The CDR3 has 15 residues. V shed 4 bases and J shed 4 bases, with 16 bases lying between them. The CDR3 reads CASSGGPGGLYGYTF. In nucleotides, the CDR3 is TGTGCCAGCAGTGGAGGACCCGGGGGGCTCTATGGCTACACCTTC.